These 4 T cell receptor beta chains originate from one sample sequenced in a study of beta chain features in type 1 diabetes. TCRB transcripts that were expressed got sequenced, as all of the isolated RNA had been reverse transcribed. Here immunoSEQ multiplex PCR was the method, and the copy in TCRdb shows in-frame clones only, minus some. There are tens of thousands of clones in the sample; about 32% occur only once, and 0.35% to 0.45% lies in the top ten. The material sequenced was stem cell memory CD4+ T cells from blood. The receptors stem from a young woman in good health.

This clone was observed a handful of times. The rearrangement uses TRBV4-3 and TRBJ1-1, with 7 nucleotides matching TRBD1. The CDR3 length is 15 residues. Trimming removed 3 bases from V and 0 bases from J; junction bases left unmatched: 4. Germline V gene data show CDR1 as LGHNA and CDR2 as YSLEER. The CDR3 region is CASSHGQAVNTEAFF. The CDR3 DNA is TGCGCCAGCAGCCATGGACAGGCGGTGAACACTGAAGCTTTCTTT.

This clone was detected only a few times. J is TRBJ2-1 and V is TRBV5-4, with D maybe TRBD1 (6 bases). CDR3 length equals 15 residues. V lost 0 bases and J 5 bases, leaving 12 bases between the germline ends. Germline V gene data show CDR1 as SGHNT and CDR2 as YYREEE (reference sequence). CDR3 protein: CASSLGGLNDNEQFF. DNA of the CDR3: TGTGCCAGCAGCTTGGGGGGGCTAAACGACAATGAGCAGTTCTTC.

CDR3 region: CASSPSGGGRGDTQYF. The DNA of the CDR3 is TGCGCCAGCAGCCCTAGCGGGGGCGGCCGGGGAGATACGCAGTATTTT. The rearrangement uses TRBV4-1 and TRBJ2-3; 10 nucleotides align to TRBD2. CDR1 is MGHRA and CDR2 is YSYEKL in the germline V gene. The length of the CDR3 is 16 residues. Trimming removed 4 bases from V and 5 bases from J; junction bases left unmatched: 9.

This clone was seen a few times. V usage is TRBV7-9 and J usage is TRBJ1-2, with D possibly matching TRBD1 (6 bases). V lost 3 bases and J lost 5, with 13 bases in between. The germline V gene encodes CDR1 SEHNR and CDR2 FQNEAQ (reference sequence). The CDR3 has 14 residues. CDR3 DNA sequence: TGTGCCAGCAGCTTCGAAAGCAGGGGATATGGCTACACCTTC. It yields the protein CASSFESRGYGYTF.